This T cell receptor (beta chain) was sequenced for a study of Tregs in tolerant kidney transplant recipients. Mixed chimerism was transient after nonmyeloablative marrow transplants from related graft donors. CD4+CD25+CD127- Tregs, CD4+CD25- non-Tregs, CD4 and CD8 cells were sorted. Method: immunoSEQ multiplex PCR; TCRdb's copy keeps in-frame clones and lacks some. This sample yields around 86,000 clones, of which 75% to 95% are seen a single time; 1.6% belongs to the top ten. This clone was picked up one time. Its antigen is as yet unknown. Broader study findings: Findings come from small patient numbers and require larger validation. Donor-specific Treg expansion exceeded global Treg expansion in tolerant patients, suggesting antigen drive.

The receptor was isolated from a human patient who received a combined kidney and bone marrow transplant. Some T cells may originate from the graft donor. The sequencing used CD4+ T cells from blood (PBMCs), collected 24 months after the transplant.

CDR3 sequence (DNA): TGTGCCAGTAGTATAAGGGGGAGAACCAAAAACATTCAGTACTTC. This gives the protein CASSIRGRTKNIQYF. This chain uses TRBV19 with TRBJ2-4, with a tentative D call TRBD1 (6 bases). V dropped 2 bases and J dropped 2 bases, with 10 bases sitting between them. This CDR3 region has 15 residues. Germline V gene data show CDR1 as LNHDA and CDR2 as SQIVND (reference sequence). Using reference TRBV19 and TRBJ2-4 for the parts outside the CDR3, the full variable domain is DGGITQSPKYLFRKEGQNVTLSCEQNLNHDAMYWYRQDPGQGLRLIYYSQIVNDFQKGDIAEGYSVSREKKESFPLTVTSAQKNPTAFYLCASSIRGRTKNIQYFGAGTRLSVL.